This entry describes one TCR beta chain. The antigen is not known. Germline loops: CDR1 MNHNS, CDR2 SASEGT. CDR3 length: 12 residues. The V end lost 6 bases, the J end lost 4 bases, and 8 bases lay between the germline ends. This sample was taken from a study of beta chain features in type 1 diabetes. The study, taken as a whole, reports: All four CD4+ subsets of Type 1 diabetes patients contained TCRB CDR3s that were moderately but significantly shorter. A possible short-template PCR bias applies equally to patients and controls. Individuals with type 1 diabetes displayed fewer insertions and more deletions at VDJ junctions.

Based on CD45RO/CCR7/CD25/CD127/CD95/CD27, CD4+ regulatory, stem cell-like memory, naive and central memory cells were sorted. Sorted populations all exceeded 95% purity. The study reverse transcribed the entire isolated RNA, so it sequenced expressed TCRB transcripts. Measured with immunoSEQ multiplex PCR; TCRdb has only the in-frame clones, and not every one. The table includes around 600,000 clones, around an eighth detected once. This clonotype was obtained from a man aged 30 to 39 with type 1 diabetes. V gene TRBV6-1 combines with J gene TRBJ2-3; D not certain. The sample was naive CD4+ T cells from blood. The CDR3 region has the DNA TGTGCCAGCAGAATTGAAGCAGATACGCAGTATTTT. It codes for CASRIEADTQYF.